These 30 T cell receptor beta chains share one sample of origin, sequenced in a study of T cell repertoires in cytomegalovirus infection. TCRdb re-analysed the reads in MiXCR, keeping a single row per CDR3 protein. The data contain approximately 340,000 distinct CDR3 sequences, 25% to 30% of them singletons. What these receptors recognize is not known. The starting material was cultured PBMCs, obtained from culture after CMV antigen stimulation. Receptors originate from a human donor in good health (CMV status not recorded). Some clones in this sample may be carry-over from other donors' samples.

This clonotype turned up a few times. This rearrangement joins TRBV19 to TRBJ2-1, with 7 bases that match TRBD2. Unmatched junction bases numbered 8, after V lost 3 bases and J lost 0 bases. The CDR3 totals 17 residues. In germline, CDR1 is LNHDA, CDR2 SQIVND (reference sequence). CDR3 protein: CASSIRDSGGSYNEQFF. The CDR3 DNA follows: TGTGCCAGTAGTATTAGGGACTCGGGGGGCTCCTACAATGAGCAGTTCTTC.

This chain uses TRBV29-1 with TRBJ2-3; D not resolved. Germline V gene data show CDR1 as SQVTM and CDR2 as ANQGSEA. The CDR3 loop spans 14 amino acids. V lost 7 bases, J lost 0 bases, and 14 bases lay in between. The CDR3 is CSAAWISSTDTQYF. The CDR3 DNA reads TGCAGCGCTGCGTGGATATCTAGCACAGATACGCAGTATTTT.

The chain recombines TRBV28 with TRBJ2-3; D unresolved. This CDR3 region has 12 residues. Germline assignment: CDR1 MDHEN and CDR2 SYDVKM. V gave up 4 bases and J gave up 5 bases, with 7 bases separating them. CDR3 DNA: TGTGCCAGCAGTTCCAATGGAGATACGCAGTATTTT. Amino acids: CASSSNGDTQYF.

J is TRBJ1-4 and V is TRBV20-1; 7 bases line up with TRBD1. This CDR3 has 16 residues. V lost 1 base and J lost 4; bases outside the gene matches: 9. Germline lookup yields CDR1 DFQATT and CDR2 SNEGSKA (reference sequence). The CDR3: CSARASGGTDNEKLFF. The CDR3 bases are TGCAGTGCTAGAGCCTCAGGGGGGACCGATAATGAAAAACTGTTTTTT.

The chain joins TRBV9 to TRBJ2-2, with no clear D. CDR3 length equals 12 residues. Germline values: CDR1 SGDLS, CDR2 YYNGEE. Trimming cost V 2 bases and J 3 bases, with 2 bases left between them. The CDR3 region is CASSVYTGELFF. The CDR3 DNA is TGTGCCAGCAGCGTGTACACCGGGGAGCTGTTTTTT.

V and J are TRBV4-1 and TRBJ2-7; D possibly uses TRBD1 or TRBD2 (6 bases each). The length of the CDR3 is 17 residues. Looked up from germline, CDR1 is MGHRA and CDR2 is YSYEKL. Trimming left V 4 bases short and J 6 bases short, with 25 bases between. CDR3 bases: TGCGCCAGCAGCCCCCTGGGGGGCGGGATAAGCATAACCGAGCAGTACTTC. As protein: CASSPLGGGISITEQYF.

In the case of this clonotype: It is likely a read error: a sequence one base away is far more abundant. The chain is built from TRBV7-2 and TRBJ1-1; D not certain. The CDR3 contains 13 residues. Germline V CDR1 and CDR2: SGHTA, FQGNSA. The DNA for the CDR3 is TGTGTCAGCAGCTTAGCAGGGAACACTGAAGCTTTCTTT. Its protein product is CVSSLAGNTEAFF.

A few counts support this clonotype. V gene TRBV18 combines with J gene TRBJ2-1; 8 bases are shared with TRBD1. J gave up 5 bases and V 5 bases, and 11 bases lay outside the gene matches. Germline CDR1 is KGHSH and CDR2 is LQKENI. CDR3 length: 16 residues. The CDR3 loop reads CASSLWTGRMNNEQFF. The DNA for the CDR3 is TGTGCCAGCTCATTATGGACAGGGAGGATGAACAATGAGCAGTTCTTC.

J is TRBJ1-5 and V is TRBV5-1; D might be TRBD1 (5 bases). V gave up 0 bases and J gave up 7 bases, with 14 bases separating them. Germline lookup yields CDR1 SGHRS and CDR2 YFSETQ. CDR3 length equals 15 residues. This chain's CDR3 is CASSLDGAPGQPQHF. The CDR3, as DNA: TGCGCCAGCAGCTTGGATGGGGCGCCGGGACAGCCCCAGCATTTT.

V usage is TRBV6-5 and J usage is TRBJ2-7; unclear D gene. The CDR3 is 14 amino acids. The V gene lost 7 bases and the J gene lost 6 bases, with 19 bases spanning the gap. Germline CDR1 and CDR2: MNHEY and SVGAGI. In DNA form, the CDR3 reads TGTGCCAGCAAACCGGACCGCGGCCTAGGCGAGCAGTACTTC. It codes for CASKPDRGLGEQYF.

This clonotype was seen only a few times. The CDR3 region has the DNA TGCAGCGTTGGAGAGACAGATACGCAGTATTTT. Encoded protein: CSVGETDTQYF. The V and J genes are TRBV29-1 and TRBJ2-3, with unresolved D. The CDR3 has 11 amino acids. V lost 4 bases, J lost 3 bases, and 5 bases lay in between. The germline V gene encodes CDR1 SQVTM and CDR2 ANQGSEA.

This clonotype was seen a handful of times. The chain has TRBV28 and TRBJ2-1, with D unclear. The V end was cut by 7 bases, the J end by 3 bases, with 16 bases between. The CDR3 totals 15 residues. The germline V gene encodes CDR1 MDHEN and CDR2 SYDVKM. The CDR3: CASTLQAEFYNEQFF. The CDR3 DNA reads TGTGCCAGCACCCTGCAGGCTGAATTCTACAATGAGCAGTTCTTC.

This clonotype was seen ten or more times. The chain couples TRBV2 to TRBJ2-7; no clear D gene. The CDR3 consists of 11 residues. The V end lost 5 bases, the J end lost 6 bases, and 8 bases lay between the germline ends. The germline V gene encodes CDR1 SNHLY and CDR2 FYNNEI. Here the CDR3 reads CASSPFGEQYF. For the CDR3, the DNA is TGTGCCAGCAGTCCCTTTGGCGAGCAGTACTTC.

This clonotype was detected many times. The chain joins TRBV11-2 to TRBJ2-1; 8 positions agree with TRBD2. The germline gives CDR1 SGHAT, CDR2 FQNNGV. The CDR3 loop spans 15 amino acids. The V and J ends lost 6 bases and 4 bases, in that order; junction bases with no gene match: 8. In nucleotides, the CDR3 is TGTGCCAGCAGTACGCCTAGCGGGTCATACAATGAGCAGTTCTTC. This gives the protein CASSTPSGSYNEQFF.

The table lists this clonotype with a few counts. This chain links TRBV7-8 with TRBJ1-5, with a tentative D call TRBD1 (6 bases). V was clipped by 5 bases and J by 3 bases, with 17 bases between them. The CDR3 is 16 amino acids. CDR1 SGHVS and CDR2 FQNEAQ come from the germline V gene. CDR3 bases: TGTGCCAGCAGCCTCCACGAACAGGGAGTCAATCAGCCCCAGCATTTT. Translated, it gives CASSLHEQGVNQPQHF.

On this clonotype itself: At one of its ends the junction is not consistent with the germline gene, which may arise from a read error. This chain connects TRBV4-1 to TRBJ2-2; 10 nucleotides line up with TRBD1. The germline CDR1 and CDR2 sequences are MGHRA and YSYEKL. This CDR3 is built from 16 residues. In nucleotides, the CDR3 is TGTGCCAGCAGCCGCGGGACAGGGGTTGGCACCGGGGAGCTGTTTTTT. Translated, it gives CASSRGTGVGTGELFF.

The chain links TRBV6-2 or TRBV6-3 to TRBJ1-3, with D maybe TRBD1 (5 bases). The CDR3 contains 17 residues. Germline values: CDR1 MNHEY, CDR2 SVGEGT. With 5 bases removed from V and 0 bases from J, the gap between germline ends came to 17 bases. CDR3 nucleotides: TGTGCCAGCAGTCAAAATCGGGACGGCCTCTCTGGAAACACCATATATTTT. Protein sequence: CASSQNRDGLSGNTIYF.

A word on this clonotype: At one end the junction does not follow the germline gene, possibly because of a read error. This chain connects TRBV28 to TRBJ2-3, with unresolved D. This CDR3 is 11 amino acids long. Germline V gene data show CDR1 as MDHEN and CDR2 as SYDVKM. CDR3: CASGFPDTQYF. The CDR3, as DNA: TGTGCCAGCGGTTTCCCAGATACGCAGTATTTT. Drawing the rest from reference TRBV28 and TRBJ2-3, the complete variable domain is DVKVTQSSRYLVKRTGEKVFLECVQDMDHENMFWYRQDPGLGLRLIYFSYDVKMKEKGDIPEGYSVSREKKERFSLILESASTNQTSMYLCASGFPDTQYFGPGTRLTVL.

This chain connects TRBV28 to TRBJ2-7; D gene unclear. The CDR3 sequence is 11 residues long. Germline CDR1 is MDHEN and CDR2 is SYDVKM. V was pared by 6 bases and J by 11 bases, with 14 bases between. The CDR3 protein is CASSDTRSKYF. The CDR3, as DNA: TGTGCCAGCAGCGACACCAGGTCAAAGTACTTC.

This clonotype occurred a few times. This rearrangement joins TRBV4-1 to TRBJ1-1; TRBD1 might be the D (6 bases). V lost 1 base, J lost 4 bases, and 13 bases lay in between. CDR3 length: 15 amino acids. CDR1 is MGHRA and CDR2 is YSYEKL in the germline V gene. CDR3 region: CASSQVGGGSTEAFF. The CDR3 nucleotides read TGCGCCAGCAGCCAAGTTGGGGGCGGTAGCACTGAAGCTTTCTTT.

The chain has TRBV19 and TRBJ2-3; 8 bases match TRBD2. V trimming: 9 bases; J trimming: 6 bases; junction bases outside the gene matches: 11. This CDR3 has 14 residues. Germline V gene sequence: CDR1 LNHDA, CDR2 SQIVND (reference sequence). CDR3 DNA sequence: TGTGCCAGCAGCATAGGGACTAGTCGCGATACGCAGTATTTT. Amino acids: CASSIGTSRDTQYF.

In its sample, this clonotype was seen once. The genes are TRBV27 and TRBJ1-1; D remains unclear. V dropped 4 bases and J dropped 5 bases, with 11 bases sitting between them. CDR1 and CDR2 (germline): MNHEY, SMNVEV (reference sequence). The CDR3 length is 13 residues. The chain's CDR3 is CASSSLPGTEAFF. The CDR3 DNA reads TGTGCCAGCAGTTCTCTCCCGGGTACTGAAGCTTTCTTT.

This clonotype was observed a single time. J is TRBJ1-1 and V is TRBV12-3 or TRBV12-4, with a possible D match to TRBD1 (5 bases). This CDR3 region has 12 residues. V lost 7 bases and J 8 bases, leaving 14 bases between the germline ends. CDR3 coding DNA: TGTGCCAGCACCAAGTACGGGGCCGAAGCTTTCTTT. Protein sequence: CASTKYGAEAFF.

This clonotype has a handful of counts. The chain carries TRBV6-1 and TRBJ1-5, with D unclear. Trimming left V 2 bases short and J 4 bases short, with 9 bases between. There are 14 residues in the CDR3. Germline-derived CDR1 and CDR2 are MNHNS and SASEGT. The CDR3: CASSETGGNQPQHF. In DNA form, the CDR3 reads TGTGCCAGCAGTGAAACGGGAGGAAATCAGCCCCAGCATTTT.

This chain connects TRBV6-1 to TRBJ1-2, with D possibly matching TRBD1 (5 bases). V lost 5 bases to trimming and J lost 4 bases, with 11 bases between them. This CDR3 spans 13 amino acids. Germline V CDR1 and CDR2: MNHNS, SASEGT. For the CDR3, the DNA is TGTGCCAGCAGTAACAGGTGGGGCTATGGCTACACCTTC. Translated, it gives CASSNRWGYGYTF.

The V call is TRBV2, the J call TRBJ2-7, with D uncertain. Trimming took 2 bases from V and 7 from J, leaving 12 bases between them. The CDR3 runs to 13 residues. CDR1 and CDR2 (germline): SNHLY, FYNNEI. Here the CDR3 DNA reads TGTGCCAGCAGTGAATATGGTATTGGGGAGCAGTACTTC. This translates into CASSEYGIGEQYF.

The chain recombines TRBV5-4 with TRBJ2-2; TRBD1 agrees at 7 bases. The trim removed 0 bases at V and 5 bases at J, leaving 4 bases unmatched. The CDR3 is made up of 15 amino acids. Germline V lookup: CDR1 SGHNT, CDR2 YYREEE (reference sequence). Written as DNA, the CDR3 is TGTGCCAGCAGCTTGGTGACAGGGTCTACCGGGGAGCTGTTTTTT. It translates to CASSLVTGSTGELFF.

This chain connects TRBV6-1 to TRBJ1-2, with D perhaps matching TRBD1 (5 bases). CDR3 length: 15 amino acids. V lost 4 bases, J lost 5 bases, and 17 bases lay in between. CDR1 is MNHNS, CDR2 SASEGT, per germline. CDR3 amino acids: CASSATATLGYGYTF. The CDR3, as DNA: TGTGCCAGCAGTGCGACAGCCACCCTAGGGTATGGCTACACCTTC.

The J gene is TRBJ1-1, the V gene TRBV14; TRBD1 matches at 8 bases. The CDR3 consists of 13 residues. With V trimmed by 7 bases and J by 5 bases, 6 bases remained unmatched. In germline, CDR1 is SGHDN, CDR2 FVKESK. The CDR3 bases are TGTGCCAGCACCCCAGGGGGCTTTACTGAAGCTTTCTTT. It translates to CASTPGGFTEAFF. Full variable domain (rest looked up from reference TRBV14 and TRBJ1-1): EAGVTQFPSHSVIEKGQTVTLRCDPISGHDNLYWYRRVMGKEIKFLLHFVKESKQDESGMPNNRFLAERTGGTYSTLKVQPAELEDSGVYFCASTPGGFTEAFFGQGTRLTVV.

This clonotype occurred many times. The chain uses TRBV7-8 and TRBJ1-5, with D possibly being TRBD1 (5 bases). V was pared by 1 base and J by 2 bases, with 12 bases between. The CDR3 sequence is 16 residues long. Germline-derived CDR1 and CDR2 are SGHVS and FQNEAQ. The CDR3 DNA is TGTGCCAGCAGCTTAGGGGCCAGGGAGGGCAATCAGCCCCAGCATTTT. It is translated as CASSLGAREGNQPQHF. Supplemented by reference TRBV7-8 and TRBJ1-5, the full variable domain reads GAGVSQSPRYKVAKRGQDVALRCDPISGHVSLFWYQQALGQGPEFLTYFQNEAQLDKSGLPSDRFFAERPEGSVSTLKIQRTQQEDSAVYLCASSLGAREGNQPQHFGDGTRLSIL.